This entry concerns a single T cell receptor (beta chain). What it binds is unknown. These data originate in a study of cytomegalovirus exposure and HLA in healthy donors. The PCR was carried out with 60 Vbeta primers and 13 Jbeta primers. Assay used: immunoSEQ multiplex PCR; TCRdb lists only in-frame clones, some missing. The sample carries 250,000 to 350,000 clones, around 90% recorded once. Study results and caveats: In a later analysis, about 17,000 TCR beta sequences were associated with HLA alleles at 0.05 false discovery rate. Judged likely to be a sequencing artifact was a cluster of highly shared sequence variants. Data from an earlier analysis indicated that most TCR beta V segments were productive either about 90% or about 30% of the time. HLA-A and HLA-B allele assignments for most subjects were reportedly predicted accurately using TCR beta sequences.

The CDR3 is made up of 13 amino acids. Germline CDR1 is LNHDA and CDR2 is SQIVND (reference sequence). Trimming took off 3 bases at V and 6 bases at J, with 11 bases between the two ends. The chain combines TRBV19 with TRBJ1-2, with D hard to call. Specimen: PBMCs. This receptor was obtained from a woman aged 18-29 years in good health and CMV-seronegative. The CDR3 nucleotides read TGTGCCAGTAGTATGGGAGGGCTGGATGGCTACACCTTC. This encodes CASSMGGLDGYTF. The full variable domain, its missing parts supplied by reference TRBV19 and TRBJ1-2, is DGGITQSPKYLFRKEGQNVTLSCEQNLNHDAMYWYRQDPGQGLRLIYYSQIVNDFQKGDIAEGYSVSREKKESFPLTVTSAQKNPTAFYLCASSMGGLDGYTFGSGTRLTVV.